This T cell receptor beta chain was captured in a study of cytomegalovirus exposure and HLA in healthy donors. PCR amplification relied on 60 Vbeta primers (plus 13 Jbeta primers). Sequencing used immunoSEQ multiplex PCR; TCRdb keeps in-frame clones, though not all of them. The sample holds some 100,000 clones, over 75% seen once. Only a few counts were recorded for this clone. Its target is unknown. Healthy bone marrow donors made up the cohort. Study findings and constraints: With high specificity and sensitivity, the classifier reportedly diagnosed cytomegalovirus status. Most TCR sequences showed up rarely, but some public TCRs showed up in many donors. When a later analysis compared HLA-associated TCR beta chains with equally common others, the HLA-associated chains turned out to be more clonally expanded and to have lower generation probabilities.

The TCR sequence derives from a girl aged 2-9 years in good health and CMV-seropositive. Sample: PBMCs.

The CDR3 region is CASSVLNYEQYF. CDR3 DNA sequence: TGTGCCAGCAGTGTCCTTAATTACGAGCAGTACTTC. J is TRBJ2-7 and V is TRBV6-1; D gene ambiguous. The CDR3 covers 12 residues. V lost 4 bases and J 4 bases, leaving 8 bases between the germline ends. Looked up from germline, CDR1 is MNHNS and CDR2 is SASEGT.